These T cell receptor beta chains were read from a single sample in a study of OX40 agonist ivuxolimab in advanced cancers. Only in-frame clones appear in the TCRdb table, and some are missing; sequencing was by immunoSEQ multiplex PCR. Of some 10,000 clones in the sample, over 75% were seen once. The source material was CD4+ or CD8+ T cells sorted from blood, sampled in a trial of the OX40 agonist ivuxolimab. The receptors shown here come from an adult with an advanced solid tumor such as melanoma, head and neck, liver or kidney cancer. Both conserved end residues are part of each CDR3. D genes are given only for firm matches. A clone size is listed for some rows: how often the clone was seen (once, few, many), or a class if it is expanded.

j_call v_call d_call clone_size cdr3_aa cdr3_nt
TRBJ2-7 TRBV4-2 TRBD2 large CASSQEEAGARYEQYF TGTGCCAGCAGCCAAGAGGAAGCGGGGGCCCGCTACGAGCAGTACTTC
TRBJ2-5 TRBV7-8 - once CASSLGSWGEETQYF TGTGCCAGCAGCTTAGGGTCATGGGGGGAAGAGACCCAGTACTTC
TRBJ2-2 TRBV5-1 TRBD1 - CASSMTGGLANTGELFF TGCGCCAGCAGTATGACAGGGGGCTTAGCGAACACCGGGGAGCTGTTTTTT
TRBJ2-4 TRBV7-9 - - CASSLDIQYF TGTGCCAGCAGCCTGGACATTCAGTACTTC
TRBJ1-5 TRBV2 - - CASRFSNQPQHF TGTGCCAGCAGGTTTAGCAATCAGCCCCAGCATTTT
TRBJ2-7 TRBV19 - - CASSKGAFTYEQYF TGTGCCAGTAGTAAGGGCGCCTTTACCTACGAGCAGTACTTC
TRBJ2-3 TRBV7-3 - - CASSYFGGGDTQYF TGTGCCAGCAGCTATTTCGGGGGTGGAGATACGCAGTATTTT
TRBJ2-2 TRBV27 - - CASSPARGKTANTGELFF TGTGCCAGCAGTCCGGCCCGAGGAAAGACCGCGAACACCGGGGAGCTGTTTTTT
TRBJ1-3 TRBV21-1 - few CASSKGGAGNTIYF TGTGCCAGCAGCAAAGGGGGGGCTGGAAACACCATATATTTT
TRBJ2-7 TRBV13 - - CASSPARRGPYEQYF TGTGCCAGCAGTCCAGCTCGGCGAGGTCCCTACGAGCAGTACTTC
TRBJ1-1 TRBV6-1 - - CASSEQGLGVMNTEAFF TGTGCCAGCAGTGAGCAGGGTTTGGGGGTAATGAACACTGAAGCTTTCTTT
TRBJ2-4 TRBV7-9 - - CASSSGGGGNIQYF TGTGCCAGCAGCTCCGGAGGGGGGGGAAACATTCAGTACTTC
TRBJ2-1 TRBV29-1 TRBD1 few CSVPMTGISYNEQFF TGCAGCGTCCCTATGACAGGGATATCCTACAATGAGCAGTTCTTC
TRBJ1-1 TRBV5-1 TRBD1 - CASSLSVTGVEAFF TGCGCCAGCAGCTTGTCGGTGACAGGGGTGGAAGCTTTCTTT
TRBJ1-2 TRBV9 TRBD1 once CASSVTGESKYGYTF TGTGCCAGCAGCGTGACAGGGGAGTCGAAGTATGGCTACACCTTC
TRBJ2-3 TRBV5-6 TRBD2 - CASSLSWGGGSTDTQYF TGTGCCAGCAGCTTGTCTTGGGGCGGGGGGAGCACAGATACGCAGTATTTT
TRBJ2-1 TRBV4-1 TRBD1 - CASSQLAQGAYNEQFF TGCGCCAGCAGCCAATTAGCACAGGGGGCCTACAATGAGCAGTTCTTC
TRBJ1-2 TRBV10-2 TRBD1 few CASSGTGVGYTF TGCGCCAGCAGCGGGACAGGGGTTGGCTACACCTTC
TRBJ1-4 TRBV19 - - CASGWGPNEKLFF TGTGCTTCGGGCTGGGGCCCCAATGAAAAACTGTTTTTT
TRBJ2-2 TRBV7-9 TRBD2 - CASSPAPGTSVGGELFF TGTGCCAGCAGCCCTGCCCCCGGGACTAGTGTCGGTGGGGAGCTGTTTTTT
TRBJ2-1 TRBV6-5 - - CAIRAGNNEQFF TGTGCCATCCGAGCGGGTAACAATGAGCAGTTCTTC
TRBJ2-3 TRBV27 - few CASRIGGPSSTDTQYF TGTGCCAGCAGGATTGGGGGGCCCTCAAGCACAGATACGCAGTATTTT
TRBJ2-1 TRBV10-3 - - CAISDYNNEQFF TGTGCCATCAGTGACTACAACAATGAGCAGTTCTTC
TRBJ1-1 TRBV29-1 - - CSVEGAPGAYTEAFF TGCAGCGTTGAGGGGGCACCCGGGGCGTACACTGAAGCTTTCTTT
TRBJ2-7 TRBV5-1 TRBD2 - CASSLAVGEGPAEQYF TGCGCCAGCAGCTTGGCCGTGGGGGAGGGCCCGGCCGAGCAGTACTTC
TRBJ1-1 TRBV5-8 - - CASSLGGHAEAFF TGTGCCAGCAGCTTGGGGGGTCACGCTGAAGCTTTCTTT
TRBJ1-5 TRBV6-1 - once CAIHNQPQHF TGTGCCATTCACAATCAGCCCCAGCATTTT
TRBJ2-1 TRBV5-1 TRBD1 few CASSLGDRAYNEQFF TGTGCCAGCAGCTTAGGCGACAGGGCCTACAATGAGCAGTTCTTC
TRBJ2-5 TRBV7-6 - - CASSLPGENQETQYF TGTGCCAGCAGCCTGCCGGGAGAAAACCAAGAGACCCAGTACTTC
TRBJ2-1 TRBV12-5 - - CASRVLDEQFF TGTGCTAGTAGGGTTTTGGATGAGCAGTTCTTC